This TCR beta chain originates from a study of T-cell reconstitution after alpha-beta-depleted transplantation in children (dated by TCRdb to 2015 to 2016). A note on the overall study: T-cell immune reconstitution after TCRalphabeta/CD19-depleted allogeneic hematopoietic cell transplantation in children was quantitatively tracked in the study by means of TCR repertoire profiling.

The sample's treatment or condition label, in plain terms: allogeneic hematopoietic cell transplantation with graft depleted of TCRalphabeta T cells and CD19 B cells. The transplant recipients were children given TCRalphabeta/CD19-depleted allogeneic hematopoietic cell grafts. V lost 0 bases and J lost 9 bases, and the count of bases not matched to a germline gene is 7. From the germline V gene (reference sequence), CDR1 is LGHDT and CDR2 is YNNKEL. From cysteine to phenylalanine, the CDR3 is 17 amino acids long. Left in the record is the CDR3 DNA by itself, 51 bases read in frame from the first base. The study at large found these results: Over subsequent months, a decline in hyperexpanded clone frequencies was noted, and after one year, T-cell counts and TCRbeta diversity were mostly ascribed to newly produced T cells. In some patients, the high TCRbeta diversity seen at day 60 was put down to recipient T cells and intrathymic progenitors that had survived conditioning. The apparently early alphabetaT-cell count recovery about two months after transplant was reportedly dependent on only several hundred rapidly expanded clones derived from non-depleted graft cells.

Note on this clonotype: What this receptor recognizes is not known. Per-base qualities were not stored, and no clone one base away is much larger.

The library was obtained by PCR. Reads for this sample came from an Illumina HiSeq 2500. TCR library preparation used molecular barcoding, with unique molecular identifiers applied to normalize quantification of the TCRbeta repertoire. TCRdb reprocessed the public reads (quality trimming at Q25 with fastp, clone calling with MiXCR) and kept in-frame beta chains. Rows are combined by CDR3 protein, so each entry shows the most common genes and DNA. The sample includes 70,000 to 95,000 distinct CDR3 sequences, with around 16% observed a single time. Of the sample, 20% falls within the top ten clones. Recombination connected TRBV3-1 to TRBJ1-6, and 11 junctional nucleotides match TRBD1. The sample consisted of PBMCs, mostly from graft donor cells, taken 180 days after TCRalphabeta/CD19-depleted stem cell transplant. The clonotype was recovered from a male patient between 2 and 15 years old who had a stem cell transplant for acute lymphoblastic leukemia, so the T cells may come from the graft donor. The CDR3 protein is CASSQDLGDRGFSPLHF. The DNA is TGTGCCAGCAGCCAAGATCTAGGGGACAGGGGGTTTTCACCCCTCCACTTT.